The clone carrying this T cell receptor beta chain was counted between two and nine times. Antigen specificity is unknown. Attachment of unique molecular identifiers was made to individual cDNA molecules. Via MiXCR, TCRdb re-called the 5' RACE reads, giving one row per CDR3 protein. Of some 98,000 distinct CDR3 sequences listed, about 15% are singletons. This entry is derived from a study of early T cells in non-severe SARS-CoV-2 infection. Study overall: The sequenced material was bulk RNA from unsorted whole blood, and its chains were unpaired. Overall study findings and caveats: Matching with VDJdb favored anti-spike CD8 responses (missing private and CD4 specificities).

From germline, CDR1 is GTSNPN and CDR2 SVGIG (reference sequence). The CDR3 spans 15 residues. The V end lost 0 bases, the J end lost 3 bases, and 11 bases lay between the germline ends. This chain uses TRBV30 with TRBJ2-2; D remains unclear. The sample comprised whole blood. The clonotype originates from an adult who was a healthcare worker with PCR-confirmed SARS-CoV-2 infection or an uninfected control (not recorded which). CDR3 sequence: CAWSVLGSYTGELFF. The CDR3 DNA is TGTGCCTGGAGTGTACTGGGGTCCTACACCGGGGAGCTGTTTTTT.